Following are 29 T cell receptor beta chains from one sample sequenced in a study of tumor and adjacent non-tumor tissue in lung cancer. Three rounds of nested PCR, following a modified ARM-PCR protocol, produced the TCRbeta library. Each CDR3 protein is one row after TCRdb ran MiXCR on the multiplex PCR reads. The repertoire has about 75,000 distinct CDR3 sequences, roughly 80% of them found once; the top ten carry less than 15%. This sample's RNA came from whole unsorted tissue. Sequencing used lung tumor tissue. All receptors derive from a woman in her 50s with non-small cell lung cancer.

Comments on this clonotype: The CDR3 end shows no conserved phenylalanine or tryptophan, and so a read error is likely. The rearrangement joins TRBV20-1 to TRBJ1-1; D not certain. Trimming left V 0 bases short and J 0 bases short, with 8 bases between. Germline-derived CDR1 and CDR2 are DFQATT and SNEGSKA (reference sequence). The CDR3 consists of 14 residues. CDR3 amino acids: CSARDGHMNTEAFS. CDR3 DNA sequence: TGCAGTGCTAGAGACGGGCACATGAACACTGAAGCTTTCTCT.

Comments on this clonotype: At one of its ends the junction is not consistent with the germline gene, which may arise from a read error. The CDR3 DNA is TGTACCAGCAGCTTAGCCCTGGAGGCAGGGATCTACAATGAGCAGTTCTTC. It translates to CTSSLALEAGIYNEQFF. The rearrangement joins TRBV11-2 to TRBJ2-1; TRBD1 or TRBD2 may be the D gene (5 bases each). The CDR3 consists of 17 residues. Germline V gives CDR1 SGHAT, CDR2 FQNNGV.

Details on this clonotype: The conserved final phenylalanine or tryptophan is absent from the CDR3, which likely points to a read error. The chain employs TRBV29-1 and TRBJ2-7; TRBD2 matches at 8 bases. CDR3 length: 13 amino acids. Germline CDR1 and CDR2: SQVTM and ANQGSEA. The CDR3 nucleotides are TGCATCGTCCTTTCCGGGAGGGGAAACGAGCAGTACTCC. Residues: CIVLSGRGNEQYS.

Concerning this clonotype itself: Compared with germline, one end of the junction differs, possibly owing to a read error. J is TRBJ2-2 and V is TRBV10-1; 7 bases agree with TRBD2. The CDR3 is 14 amino acids. Per germline, CDR1 WNHNN and CDR2 SYGVQD (reference sequence). The CDR3, as DNA: TGCGCCAGCCTGGGGGGGGGGAACACCGAGGAGCTGTTTTTT. Its translation: CASLGGGNTEELFF.

This clonotype was observed once. Compared with germline, one end of the junction differs, possibly owing to a read error. This rearrangement joins TRBV6-1 to TRBJ2-7, with unresolved D. CDR1 is MNHNS, CDR2 SASEGT, per germline. CDR3 length: 14 residues. CDR3 sequence (DNA): TGTTCCAGCAGTGAGGCCTACCTCTCCTACGAGCAGTACTTC. Translated, it gives CSSSEAYLSYEQYF.

Notes on this clonotype: The junction shows a germline mismatch at one end, possibly a read error. The V and J genes are TRBV7-9 and TRBJ2-7, with unresolved D. The CDR3 length is 17 residues. Germline V gene lookup returns CDR1 SEHNR and CDR2 FQNEAQ (reference sequence). DNA for the CDR3: TGTGCCAGCAGCTATTGGCAAATGTTCGGTGAGGCCTACGAGAAGTACTTC. The encoded protein is CASSYWQMFGEAYEKYF.

This clonotype turned up a few times. A much larger clone lies one base from this, so it may be a read error. The chain has TRBV11-2 and TRBJ2-2, with 14 bases identical to TRBD2. CDR3 length: 16 amino acids. Trimming removed 8 bases from V and 3 bases from J; junction bases left unmatched: 5. The germline V gene has CDR1 SGHAT and CDR2 FQNNGV. CDR3 nucleotide sequence: TGTGCCAGCGGCGGACTAGCGGGAGGTCACACCGGGGAGCTGTTTTTT. Translation gives CASGGLAGGHTGELFF.

This clonotype was seen ten or more times. The J gene is TRBJ2-1, the V gene TRBV6-6, with 8 nucleotides matching TRBD2. The J segment lost 7 bases and the V segment lost 2 bases, leaving 13 bases of the junction unmatched. The CDR3 is 17 residues long. In germline, CDR1 is MNHNY, CDR2 SVGAGI (reference sequence). CDR3 coding DNA: TGTGCCAGCAGTTACGGGCTAGGGACGGGAGGGCCTAATGAGCAGTTCTTC. Its protein product is CASSYGLGTGGPNEQFF.

CDR3 DNA sequence: TGTGCCAGCTCAGAGGCAGGAAGGTGGACCGGGGAGCTGTTTTTT. Translating gives CASSEAGRWTGELFF. V and J are TRBV18 and TRBJ2-2; no definite D call. V was cut by 5 bases and J by 5 bases, with 15 bases left in between. Germline V gene lookup returns CDR1 KGHSH and CDR2 LQKENI. The CDR3 has 15 residues.

Notes on this clonotype: Germline and junction disagree at one end, which may indicate a read error. The chain employs TRBV5-8 and TRBJ2-2; 13 nucleotides align to TRBD2. Germline CDR1 reads SGHTS; CDR2 reads YDEGEE. This CDR3 is 17 amino acids long. In DNA, the CDR3 is TGTACCAGCAGCCCCGCCGGGACTAGCGGGATCACCGGGGAGCTGTTTTTT. Encoded protein: CTSSPAGTSGITGELFF.

Concerning this clonotype: A junction boundary mismatches the germline segment, possibly from a read error. J is TRBJ2-7 and V is TRBV5-4, with a tentative D call TRBD2 (5 bases). This CDR3 comprises 12 residues. Per the germline V gene, CDR1 is SGHNT and CDR2 is YYREEE (reference sequence). Here the CDR3 reads CVSSGLLPMQYF. DNA for the CDR3: TGTGTCAGCAGTGGACTCCTTCCCATGCAGTACTTC.

In this sample, this clonotype turned up many times. The rearrangement joins TRBV30 to TRBJ1-5; no firm D call. The CDR3 covers 13 residues. Germline V gene sequence: CDR1 GTSNPN, CDR2 SVGIG (reference sequence). V dropped 2 bases and J dropped 3 bases, with 8 bases sitting between them. CDR3 DNA: TGTGCCTGGAGTAGGGATCCCAATCAGCCCCAGCATTTT. Encoded protein: CAWSRDPNQPQHF.

Notes on this clonotype: One end of the junction is discordant with germline, which a read error may explain. This rearrangement joins TRBV6-6 to TRBJ2-5, with D maybe TRBD1 (6 bases). The V gene's germline CDR1 is MNHNY and CDR2 SVGAGI (reference sequence). The CDR3 spans 14 residues. The CDR3 DNA reads as TGTGCCAGCAGTGACTCGGACAGTCATGAGACTCAGTACTTC. Amino acid sequence: CASSDSDSHETQYF.

This clonotype has just a few counts. The gene calls are TRBV11-2 and TRBJ1-5; perhaps TRBD1 as D (6 bases). CDR3 size: 14 residues. CDR1 is SGHAT, CDR2 FQNNGV, per germline. The CDR3 reads CISSSSQGNQPQHF. The CDR3 DNA is TGTATCAGCAGCTCTAGTCAGGGGAATCAGCCCCAGCATTTT.

This clonotype was found once. In this CDR3 the conserved last residue, phenylalanine or tryptophan, is missing, so a read error is likely. The CDR3 loop is CASSLVDGRDYGYTL. Here the CDR3 DNA reads TGTGCCAGCAGCTTAGTAGACGGTAGGGACTATGGCTACACCCTC. The chain links TRBV7-8 to TRBJ1-2; D is undetermined. V gave up 1 base and J gave up 3 bases, with 12 bases separating them. Germline CDR1 and CDR2: SGHVS and FQNEAQ. This CDR3 region has 15 residues.

To note about this clonotype: A much larger clone lies a single base off, so this may be a read error. V gene TRBV5-1 combines with J gene TRBJ1-1; 7 bases line up with TRBD1. Per the germline V gene, CDR1 is SGHRS and CDR2 is YFSETQ. The CDR3 has 14 residues. After removal of 6 bases from V and 5 bases from J, the junction contained 10 bases not matched to a gene. The CDR3 DNA sequence: TGCGCCAGCAACGTAGGGGACAGTTGGACTGAAGCTTTCTTT. It codes for CASNVGDSWTEAFF.

This chain uses TRBV11-2 with TRBJ2-1; the match to TRBD1 covers 7 bases. The CDR3 has 16 residues. Germline-derived CDR1 and CDR2 are SGHAT and FQNNGV. Germline trimming cut 3 bases from V and 12 bases from J; bases unmatched to any gene: 17. The DNA for the CDR3 is TGTGCCAGCAGCTTGGGACAGTTTTTCAGCTACAGTGGGCAGTTCTTC. As protein: CASSLGQFFSYSGQFF.

With respect to this clonotype: The conserved final phenylalanine or tryptophan is absent from the CDR3, which likely points to a read error. The chain combines TRBV4-1 with TRBJ2-1, with D tentatively TRBD2 (5 bases). Germline V gene lookup returns CDR1 MGHRA and CDR2 YSYEKL. The CDR3 extends over 16 amino acids. CDR3 in amino acids: CASNQELGSSYNEQFI. The CDR3 DNA reads TGCGCCAGCAACCAAGAGTTGGGGAGCTCCTACAATGAGCAGTTCATT.

This chain uses TRBV29-1 with TRBJ2-7, with D perhaps TRBD1 (6 bases). The germline CDR1 and CDR2 sequences are SQVTM and ANQGSEA. V lost 6 bases, J lost 2 bases, and 20 bases lay in between. This CDR3 is built from 15 residues. The CDR3 nucleotides read TGCAGCGTCATACCCCAGCAGGGGCTGACCTACGAGCAGTACTTC. Protein product: CSVIPQQGLTYEQYF.

Many counts were recorded for this clonotype. This rearrangement joins TRBV4-1 to TRBJ2-2; D is uncertain. V lost 7 bases to trimming and J lost 4 bases, with 13 bases between them. Germline CDR1 reads MGHRA; CDR2 reads YSYEKL. The CDR3 length is 14 residues. DNA of the CDR3: TGCGCCAGCACCTACACTATAGCCACCGGGGAGCTGTTTTTT. Protein: CASTYTIATGELFF.

Comments on this clonotype: Without the conserved terminal phenylalanine or tryptophan, this CDR3 likely stems from a read error. J is TRBJ2-1 and V is TRBV6-1, with D maybe TRBD1 (5 bases). The CDR3 consists of 13 residues. Germline CDR1 is MNHNS and CDR2 is SASEGT. V was cut by 8 bases and J by 1 base, with 9 bases left in between. CDR3: CASEQGSYNEQFL. The CDR3 nucleotides are TGTGCCAGCGAGCAGGGATCCTACAATGAGCAGTTCCTC.

This clonotype was recorded once. The V and J genes are TRBV7-8 and TRBJ2-7; D is perhaps TRBD2 (6 bases). Germline V gives CDR1 SGHVS, CDR2 FQNEAQ. The CDR3 has 16 amino acids. V lost 1 base, J lost 3 bases, and 16 bases lay in between. The CDR3 nucleotides read TGTGCCAGCAGCTTAGGGACTGACACAGCGGGCTACGAGCAGTACTTC. Translated: CASSLGTDTAGYEQYF.

This rearrangement joins TRBV20-1 to TRBJ2-1; 9 bases agree with TRBD2. The CDR3 covers 16 residues. With 5 bases clipped from V and 5 bases from J, the junction kept 13 bases outside the gene matches. CDR1 and CDR2 from the germline V gene are DFQATT and SNEGSKA (reference sequence). The CDR3 nucleotides read TGCAGTGCTGGACTAGTATTAGCGGGAGACGACAATGAGCAGTTCTTC. It translates to CSAGLVLAGDDNEQFF.

This clonotype was observed many times. The V call is TRBV28, the J call TRBJ2-7, with D perhaps matching TRBD2 (6 bases). The CDR3 extends over 14 amino acids. Trimming shortened V by 5 bases and J by 3 bases, and 14 bases separated the two germline ends. Per the germline V gene, CDR1 is MDHEN and CDR2 is SYDVKM. In DNA, the CDR3 is TGTGCCAGCAGTGATCTAGCGCGCCTCTACGAGCAGTACTTC. As protein: CASSDLARLYEQYF.

As concerns this clonotype: A junction end diverges from the germline sequence, so it may reflect a read error. J is TRBJ2-3 and V is TRBV11-2, with 16 bases aligning to TRBD2. The CDR3 covers 19 residues. The germline gives CDR1 SGHAT, CDR2 FQNNGV. The CDR3 loop is CPSTLTGLAGGPSTDTQYF. Written as DNA, the CDR3 is TGTCCCAGCACCCTTACGGGACTAGCGGGAGGGCCCTCAACAGATACGCAATATTTT.

Points on this clonotype: An end of the junction differs from the germline gene, which may be a read error. The rearrangement joins TRBV14 to TRBJ1-2, with D perhaps matching TRBD1 (5 bases). CDR3 length equals 13 residues. The germline CDR1 and CDR2 sequences are SGHDN and FVKESK. Here the CDR3 DNA reads TGTGCCAGCAGCCAGCGGACGGGGGATGGCTACACGTTC. This translates into CASSQRTGDGYTF.

This clonotype was counted a single time. The chain joins TRBV6-1 to TRBJ2-7, with D tentatively TRBD1 or TRBD2 (6 bases each). Germline assignment: CDR1 MNHNS and CDR2 SASEGT. The V end lost 6 bases, the J end lost 13 bases, and 28 bases lay between the germline ends. CDR3 length: 15 amino acids. The CDR3 loop reads CASREGPGETYVQYF. The CDR3 DNA is TGTGCCAGCAGGGAGGGGCCAGGGGAGACCTACGTGCAATACTTC.

On this clonotype: The final CDR3 position lacks the conserved phenylalanine or tryptophan, pointing to a likely read error. This sequence joins TRBV11-2 and TRBJ2-2, with D tentatively TRBD2 (5 bases). The ends were cut back, 6 bases at V and 8 bases at J, with 19 bases in the middle. This CDR3 has 15 residues. Germline-derived CDR1 and CDR2 are SGHAT and FQNNGV. The CDR3 region is CASSLESEGSGELFY. The CDR3, as DNA: TGTGCCAGCAGTCTAGAAAGCGAGGGTTCAGGGGAGCTGTTTTAT.

The genes are TRBV29-1 and TRBJ2-2; 9 bases map to TRBD1. Per germline, CDR1 SQVTM and CDR2 ANQGSEA. The V segment lost 3 bases and the J segment 6 bases; nucleotides outside the gene matches: 5. The CDR3 is 14 amino acids. Here the CDR3 reads CSVDRQGDSGELFF. As DNA, the CDR3 is TGCAGCGTTGACCGACAGGGGGACTCCGGGGAGCTGTTTTTT.